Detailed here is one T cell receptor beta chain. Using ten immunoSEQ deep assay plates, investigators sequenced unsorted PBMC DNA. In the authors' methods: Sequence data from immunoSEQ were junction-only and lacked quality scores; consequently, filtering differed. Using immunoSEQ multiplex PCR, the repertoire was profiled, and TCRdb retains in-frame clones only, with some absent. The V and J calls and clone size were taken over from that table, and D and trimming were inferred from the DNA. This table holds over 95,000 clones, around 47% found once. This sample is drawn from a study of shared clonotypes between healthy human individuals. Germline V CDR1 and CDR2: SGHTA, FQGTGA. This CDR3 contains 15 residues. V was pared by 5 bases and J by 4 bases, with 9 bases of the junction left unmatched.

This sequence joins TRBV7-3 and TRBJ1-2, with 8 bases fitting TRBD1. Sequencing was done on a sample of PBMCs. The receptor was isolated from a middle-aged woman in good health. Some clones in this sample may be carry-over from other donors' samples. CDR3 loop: CASSLQDRAPYGYTF. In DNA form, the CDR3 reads TGTGCCAGCAGCCTCCAGGACAGGGCGCCCTATGGCTACACCTTC.